The 16 T cell receptor beta chains in this list originate from one sample, sequenced in a study of blood T cell repertoires in COVID-19. Libraries were prepared by immunoSEQ multiplex PCR; TCRdb keeps only in-frame clonotypes and omits some of them. The sample holds around 280,000 clones; around nine tenths are singletons and the top ten take 1% to 1.5%. The sample taken for sequencing was peripheral blood. These TCRs come from a man aged 65-85 years with acute or convalescent COVID-19.

The chain combines TRBV24-1 with TRBJ1-2, with TRBD1 as a possible D gene (5 bases). Trimming removed 4 bases from V and 7 bases from J, with 9 bases in between. The CDR3 extends over 12 amino acids. Per germline, CDR1 KGHDR and CDR2 SFDVKD. CDR3 nucleotides: TGTGCCACCAGTGACAGGGAGGGTGGCTACACCTTC. This codes for CATSDREGGYTF.

The chain combines TRBV4-2 with TRBJ1-5; 8 nucleotides line up with TRBD1. Germline lookup yields CDR1 LGHNA and CDR2 YNFKEQ. The CDR3 loop spans 16 amino acids. Trimming removed 1 base from V and 4 bases from J; junction bases left unmatched: 6. CDR3 protein: CASSQGSRQGNQPQHF. The CDR3 DNA sequence: TGTGCCAGCAGCCAAGGGAGTAGACAGGGGAATCAGCCCCAGCATTTT.

The CDR3 protein is CASSQEDRQSYEQYF. CDR3 coding DNA: TGTGCCAGCAGCCAAGAGGACAGGCAGTCCTACGAGCAGTACTTC. The rearrangement joins TRBV4-2 to TRBJ2-7; 7 positions match TRBD1. CDR1 is LGHNA and CDR2 is YNFKEQ in the germline V gene. There are 15 residues in the CDR3. V was clipped by 0 bases and J by 1 base; unmatched bases: 3.

This clone was counted a single time. V gene TRBV19 combines with J gene TRBJ2-1, with 7 bases lining up with TRBD2. Germline V gene lookup returns CDR1 LNHDA and CDR2 SQIVND (reference sequence). The CDR3 has 17 amino acids. The V segment lost 4 bases and the J segment 3 bases; nucleotides outside the gene matches: 12. For the CDR3, the DNA is TGTGCCAGTAGTACGCGACTACTAGCGCTCTTCTACAATGAGCAGTTCTTC. Amino acid sequence: CASSTRLLALFYNEQFF.

The rearrangement uses TRBV3-1 (or the pseudogene TRBV3-2) and TRBJ2-1; 11 nucleotides match TRBD2. The CDR3 totals 18 residues. V gave up 2 bases and J gave up 3 bases; unmatched junction bases: 9. CDR1 and CDR2 from the germline V gene are LGHDT and YNNKEL (reference sequence). The CDR3 loop is CASSQILAGGRGYNEQFF. The CDR3 region has the DNA TGTGCCAGCAGCCAAATCCTAGCGGGGGGACGAGGCTACAATGAGCAGTTCTTC.

In its sample, this clone was seen a few times. The chain couples TRBV10-3 to TRBJ2-1; possible D gene TRBD2, 7 bases. V was trimmed by 11 bases and J by 9 bases, leaving 23 bases between them. The CDR3 length is 14 residues. Germline-derived CDR1 and CDR2 are ENHRY and SYGVKD. The CDR3, as DNA: TGTGCCGCGATCAGTGGGGGGGCTATCAGTGAGCAGTTCTTC. Protein: CAAISGGAISEQFF.

CDR3 in amino acids: CSASLAGANQETQYF. The CDR3, as DNA: TGCAGTGCTAGTCTGGCGGGGGCCAACCAAGAGACCCAGTACTTC. This chain connects TRBV20-1 to TRBJ2-5; D may be TRBD2 (7 bases). This CDR3 is built from 15 residues. Germline V lookup: CDR1 DFQATT, CDR2 SNEGSKA (reference sequence). The V and J ends lost 3 bases and 0 bases respectively, with 14 bases between them.

This clone was recorded only once. Other DNA sequences from this sample encode an identical CDR3 as well. The chain couples TRBV4-3 to TRBJ2-7, with 7 positions matching TRBD1. V was pared by 1 base and J by 2 bases, with 2 bases of the junction left unmatched. This CDR3 region has 14 residues. CDR1 is LGHNA and CDR2 is YSLEER in the germline V gene. CDR3 sequence reads: CASSQGQGAYEQYF. In DNA, the CDR3 is TGCGCCAGCAGCCAAGGACAGGGTGCCTACGAGCAGTACTTC.

In this sample, this clone turned up once. The J gene is TRBJ2-3, the V gene TRBV15; D perhaps matches TRBD2 (7 bases). CDR1 and CDR2 from the germline V gene are LNHNV and YYDKDF (reference sequence). The CDR3 has 18 residues. V gave up 0 bases and J gave up 2 bases, with 18 bases separating them. This CDR3 is CATSREGGTGGITDTQYF. Written as DNA, the CDR3 is TGTGCCACCAGCAGAGAAGGTGGAACGGGGGGCATCACAGATACGCAGTATTTT.

The chain uses TRBV7-2 and TRBJ1-5; maybe TRBD1 (5 bases). Trimming removed 5 bases from V and 1 base from J, with 12 bases in between. CDR3 length equals 15 residues. The V gene's germline CDR1 is SGHTA and CDR2 FQGNSA. CDR3 DNA sequence: TGTGCCAGCAGCGAGGGAGGGGCCAGCAATCAGCCCCAGCATTTT. Protein sequence: CASSEGGASNQPQHF.

J is TRBJ2-7 and V is TRBV28, with 12 nucleotides matching TRBD2. J lost 7 bases, V lost 6 bases, and 10 bases had no gene match. CDR3 size: 15 residues. CDR1 MDHEN and CDR2 SYDVKM come from the germline V gene. CDR3 protein: CASRIGTSGLWEQYF. The CDR3 DNA reads TGTGCCAGCAGGATCGGGACTAGCGGGCTCTGGGAGCAGTACTTC.

The chain joins TRBV5-1 to TRBJ1-3; D might be TRBD1 (6 bases). The CDR3 runs 15 residues. The V end lost 6 bases, the J end lost 3 bases, and 16 bases lay between the germline ends. Germline V gene sequence: CDR1 SGHRS, CDR2 YFSETQ. CDR3 sequence (DNA): TGCGCCAGCAAAAAGGCGACAGGCCTTGGAAACACCATATATTTT. It translates to CASKKATGLGNTIYF.

The chain combines TRBV5-4 with TRBJ1-1, with a tentative D call TRBD1 (5 bases). Trimming removed 1 base at V and 0 bases at J, with 16 bases between. CDR1 SGHNT and CDR2 YYREEE come from the germline V gene (reference sequence). This CDR3 contains 17 residues. The CDR3 nucleotides read TGTGCCAGCAGCTTGCCCTCCCAGGGCCGGATGAACACTGAAGCTTTCTTT. This gives the protein CASSLPSQGRMNTEAFF.

V gene TRBV28 combines with J gene TRBJ1-5, with TRBD1 matching over 7 bases. Losses at the gene ends were 4 bases for V and 4 bases for J; bases not matched to a gene: 4. This CDR3 is 14 amino acids long. The germline CDR1 and CDR2 sequences are MDHEN and SYDVKM. In DNA, the CDR3 is TGTGCCAGCAGTTCGGGACAGTTGAATCAGCCCCAGCATTTT. Residues: CASSSGQLNQPQHF.

This clone was seen only a few times. This rearrangement joins TRBV5-1 to TRBJ2-2; perhaps TRBD2 as D (5 bases). CDR1 is SGHRS and CDR2 is YFSETQ in the germline V gene. The CDR3 contains 15 residues. Trimming pared 0 bases from V and 3 bases from J, leaving 9 bases between. In nucleotides, the CDR3 is TGCGCCAGCAGCTTGGTGGTTAGCGACACCGGGGAGCTGTTTTTT. This translates into CASSLVVSDTGELFF.

As DNA, the CDR3 is TGTGCCAGCAGCCGCGGGGGGGAAGGGACCCAGTACTTC. As protein: CASSRGGEGTQYF. V usage is TRBV6-5 and J usage is TRBJ2-5, with TRBD2 matching 9 bases. The CDR3 has 13 amino acids. V trimming: 6 bases; J trimming: 7 bases; junction bases outside the gene matches: 6. Germline V gene sequence: CDR1 MNHEY, CDR2 SVGAGI.